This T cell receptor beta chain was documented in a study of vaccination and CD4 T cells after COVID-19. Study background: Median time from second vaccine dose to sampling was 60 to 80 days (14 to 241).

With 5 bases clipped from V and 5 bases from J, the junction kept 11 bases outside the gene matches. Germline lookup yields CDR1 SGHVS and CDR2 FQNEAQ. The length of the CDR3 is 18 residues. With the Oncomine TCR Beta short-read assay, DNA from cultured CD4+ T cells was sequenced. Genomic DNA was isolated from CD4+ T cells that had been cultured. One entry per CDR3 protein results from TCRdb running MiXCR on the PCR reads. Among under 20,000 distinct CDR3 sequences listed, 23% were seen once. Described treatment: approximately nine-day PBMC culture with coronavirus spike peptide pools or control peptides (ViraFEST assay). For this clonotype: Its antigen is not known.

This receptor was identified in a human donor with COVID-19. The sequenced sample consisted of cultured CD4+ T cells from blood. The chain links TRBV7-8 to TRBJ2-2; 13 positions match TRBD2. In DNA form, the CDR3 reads TGTGCCAGCAGCAGACGGACTAGCGGGGGACTTCCAACCGGGGAGCTGTTTTTT. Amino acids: CASSRRTSGGLPTGELFF.